The rows below give T cell receptor beta chains drawn from one sample of a study of early T cells in non-severe SARS-CoV-2 infection. Each CDR3 protein gets one entry after TCRdb re-called the 5' RACE reads with MiXCR. The repertoire holds roughly 75,000 distinct CDR3 sequences, with around 10% as singletons. What was sequenced was whole blood. Receptor source: an adult who was a healthcare worker with PCR-confirmed SARS-CoV-2 infection or an uninfected control (not recorded which). CDR3s include the opening cysteine and the closing phenylalanine or tryptophan. D genes are given only for firm matches.

j_call d_call v_call cdr3_length cdr3_aa
TRBJ1-3 NA TRBV5-1 12 CASSLEGNTIYF
TRBJ2-7 TRBD2 TRBV5-6 14 CASSLDSGGYEQYF
TRBJ1-2 TRBD1 TRBV29-1 14 CSVEDRDRGYGYTF
TRBJ1-5 TRBD1 TRBV7-9 14 CASSSGQGVQPQHF
TRBJ2-1 NA TRBV29-1 15 CSVGRGTGRGVEQFF
TRBJ2-1 NA TRBV20-1 11 CSASLANEQFF
TRBJ1-2 NA TRBV27 16 CASSSAAPQLRYGYTF
TRBJ2-7 NA TRBV5-1 13 CASSLYPGAEQYF
TRBJ1-3 NA TRBV3-1 15 CASSQDEGSGNTIYF
TRBJ2-3 TRBD1 TRBV7-2 16 CASSLRPRGPGDTQYF
TRBJ1-6 NA TRBV7-6 17 CASSLVPGEQGNSPLHF
TRBJ2-1 NA TRBV7-9 15 CASSLPDSSYNEQFF
TRBJ2-5 NA TRBV19 12 CASRDLEKTQYF
TRBJ1-1 NA TRBV9 15 CASSPLGGANTEAFF
TRBJ1-2 NA TRBV29-1 12 CSALKANYGYTF
TRBJ2-1 NA TRBV6-5 15 CASTNPQGGRGEQFF
TRBJ2-3 NA TRBV27 17 CASSSAVPGSGLDTQYF
TRBJ1-3 TRBD1 TRBV6-5 18 CASSYGPPGQAGGNTIYF
TRBJ2-1 TRBD2 TRBV2 15 CASTPSGGGGYEQFF
TRBJ1-1 TRBD1 TRBV10-2 15 CASSELDRANTEAFF
TRBJ2-7 NA TRBV7-8 14 CASSLWTETYEQYF
TRBJ2-6 NA TRBV20-1 15 CSASFAEAGANVLTF
TRBJ2-1 NA TRBV2 11 CASSPLNEQFF
TRBJ2-5 NA TRBV9 15 CASSVEVVGQETQYF
TRBJ2-7 NA TRBV12-3/TRBV12-4 13 CASSFVRSQEQYF
TRBJ1-1 NA TRBV29-1 11 CSAVKGAGAFF
TRBJ2-5 TRBD2 TRBV10-3 15 CAIRDSGGRGETQYF
TRBJ1-4 NA TRBV28 15 CASSSPTATNEKLFF
TRBJ2-5 NA TRBV27 13 CASSLFMTETQYF
TRBJ1-3 NA TRBV6-2/TRBV6-3 13 CASSYWSGNTIYF
TRBJ2-7 NA TRBV5-1 14 CASRWGVSSYEQYF
TRBJ2-7 TRBD1 TRBV4-1 13 CASSLDRGKEQYF
TRBJ1-5 NA TRBV20-1 12 CSARPTAGPQHF
TRBJ2-7 NA TRBV2 14 CASTPRGRAYEQYF
TRBJ2-2 TRBD1 TRBV19 14 CASKNRGDTGELFF
TRBJ2-1 TRBD1 TRBV6-6 15 CASRPTGGLNNEQFF
TRBJ2-2 TRBD2 TRBV20-1 15 CSAREVRGGTGELFF
TRBJ2-1 TRBD2 TRBV5-4 17 CASSLAGGAGVYNEQFF
TRBJ1-1 NA TRBV4-3 15 CASSQDLQGGTEAFF
TRBJ2-2 NA TRBV4-1 12 CASSHKTGELFF
TRBJ1-1 NA TRBV30 12 CAWNRGNTEAFF
TRBJ2-1 NA TRBV29-1 13 CSVLDGLKNEQFF
TRBJ1-1 NA TRBV12-3/TRBV12-4 14 CASSFNRENTEAFF
TRBJ2-3 NA TRBV7-2 15 CASSPSGPSTDTQYF
TRBJ1-6 TRBD1 TRBV27 15 CASSLLDRDNSPLHF
TRBJ2-1 TRBD2 TRBV12-3/TRBV12-4 15 CASSPTSGGAYEQFF
TRBJ2-1 NA TRBV7-2 16 CASSLVGGRANNEQFF
TRBJ2-2 NA TRBV10-2 15 CASTRLGDLTGELFF
TRBJ1-1 NA TRBV5-1 13 CASSTDGYTEAFF
TRBJ1-1 NA TRBV6-2/TRBV6-3 12 CASSPSYTEAFF
TRBJ1-2 NA TRBV12-3/TRBV12-4 12 CASSRGVRGYTF
TRBJ1-1 NA TRBV10-3 14 CAISSDRRVTEAFF
TRBJ1-5 TRBD1 TRBV4-3 19 CASSQGWRDRSYSNQPQHF
TRBJ1-1 TRBD1 TRBV4-2 14 CASSHWDRDTEAFF
TRBJ2-7 TRBD2 TRBV9 15 CASSVGASGAYEPYF
TRBJ2-7 TRBD2 TRBV10-2 15 CASSESLLAGYEQYF
TRBJ1-1 NA TRBV18 14 CASSPPIGAVEAFF